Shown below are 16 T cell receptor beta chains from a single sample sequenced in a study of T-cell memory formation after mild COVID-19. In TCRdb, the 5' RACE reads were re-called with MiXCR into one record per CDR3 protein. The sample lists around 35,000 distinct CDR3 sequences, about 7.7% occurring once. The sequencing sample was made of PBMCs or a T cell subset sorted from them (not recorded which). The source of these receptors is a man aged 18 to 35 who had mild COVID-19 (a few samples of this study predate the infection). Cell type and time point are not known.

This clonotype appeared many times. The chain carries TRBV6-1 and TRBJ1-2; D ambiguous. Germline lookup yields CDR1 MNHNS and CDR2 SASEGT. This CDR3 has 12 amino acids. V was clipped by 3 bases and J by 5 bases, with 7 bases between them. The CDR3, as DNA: TGTGCCAGCAGTGACGGGGAGTATGGCTACACCTTC. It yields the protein CASSDGEYGYTF.

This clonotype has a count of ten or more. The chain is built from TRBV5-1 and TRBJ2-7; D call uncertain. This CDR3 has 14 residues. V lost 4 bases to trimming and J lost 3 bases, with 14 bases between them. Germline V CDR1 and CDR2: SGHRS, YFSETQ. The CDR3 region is CASSLPEAHYEQYF. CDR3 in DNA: TGCGCCAGCAGCCTCCCCGAGGCACACTACGAGCAGTACTTC. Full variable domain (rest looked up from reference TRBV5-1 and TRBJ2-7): KAGVTQTPRYLIKTRGQQVTLSCSPISGHRSVSWYQQTPGQGLQFLFEYFSETQRNKGNFPGRFSGRQFSNSRSEMNVSTLELGDSALYLCASSLPEAHYEQYFGPGTRLTVT.

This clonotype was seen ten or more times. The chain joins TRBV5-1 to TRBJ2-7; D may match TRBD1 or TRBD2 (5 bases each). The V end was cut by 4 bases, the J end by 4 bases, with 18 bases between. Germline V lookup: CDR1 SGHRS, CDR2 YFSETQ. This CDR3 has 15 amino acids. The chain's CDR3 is CASSRTGTERYEQYF. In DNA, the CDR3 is TGCGCCAGCAGCCGCACTGGGACGGAGAGGTACGAGCAGTACTTC.

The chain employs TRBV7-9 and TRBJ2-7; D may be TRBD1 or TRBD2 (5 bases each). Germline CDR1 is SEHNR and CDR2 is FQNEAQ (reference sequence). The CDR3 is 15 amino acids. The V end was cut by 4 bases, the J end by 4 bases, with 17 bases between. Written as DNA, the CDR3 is TGTGCCAGCAGCTCCTCGACGGGGCGATTATACGAGCAGTACTTC. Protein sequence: CASSSSTGRLYEQYF.

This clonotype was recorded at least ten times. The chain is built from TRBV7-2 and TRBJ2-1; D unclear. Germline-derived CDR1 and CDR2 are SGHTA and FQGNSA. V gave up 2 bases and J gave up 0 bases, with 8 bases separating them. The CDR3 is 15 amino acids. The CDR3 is CASSLTSSSYNEQFF. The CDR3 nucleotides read TGTGCCAGCAGCTTAACCAGCTCCTCCTACAATGAGCAGTTCTTC.

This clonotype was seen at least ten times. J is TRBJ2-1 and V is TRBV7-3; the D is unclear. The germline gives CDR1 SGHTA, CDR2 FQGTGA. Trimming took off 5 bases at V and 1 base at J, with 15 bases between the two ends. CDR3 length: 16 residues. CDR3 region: CASSPSLSPSYNEQFF. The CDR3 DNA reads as TGTGCCAGCAGCCCCTCGCTTAGCCCGTCCTACAATGAGCAGTTCTTC.

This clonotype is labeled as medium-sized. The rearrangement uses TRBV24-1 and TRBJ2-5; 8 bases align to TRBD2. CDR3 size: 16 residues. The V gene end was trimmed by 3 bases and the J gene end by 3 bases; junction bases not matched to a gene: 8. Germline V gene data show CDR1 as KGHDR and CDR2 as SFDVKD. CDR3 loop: CATSDRAGGPKETQYF. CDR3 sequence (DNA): TGTGCCACCAGTGATCGTGCGGGGGGCCCGAAAGAGACCCAGTACTTC.

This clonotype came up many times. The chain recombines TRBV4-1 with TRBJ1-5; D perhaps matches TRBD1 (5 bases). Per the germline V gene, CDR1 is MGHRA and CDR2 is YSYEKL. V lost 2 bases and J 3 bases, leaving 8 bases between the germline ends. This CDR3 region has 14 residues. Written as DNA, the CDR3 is TGCGCCAGCAGCCAAACAGGCAACAATCAGCCCCAGCATTTT. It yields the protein CASSQTGNNQPQHF.

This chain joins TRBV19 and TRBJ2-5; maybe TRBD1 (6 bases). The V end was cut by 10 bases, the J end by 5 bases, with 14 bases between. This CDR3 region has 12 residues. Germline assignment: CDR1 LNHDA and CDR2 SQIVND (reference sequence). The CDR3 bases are TGTGCCACTAAACAGGGAAAGGAGACCCAGTACTTC. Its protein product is CATKQGKETQYF.

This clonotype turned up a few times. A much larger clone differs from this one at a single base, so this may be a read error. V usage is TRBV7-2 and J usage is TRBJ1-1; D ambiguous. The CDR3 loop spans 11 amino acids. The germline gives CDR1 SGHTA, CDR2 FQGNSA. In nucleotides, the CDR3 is TGTGCCAGCAGCCGCCAAACTGAAGATTTCTTT. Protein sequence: CASSRQTEDFF.

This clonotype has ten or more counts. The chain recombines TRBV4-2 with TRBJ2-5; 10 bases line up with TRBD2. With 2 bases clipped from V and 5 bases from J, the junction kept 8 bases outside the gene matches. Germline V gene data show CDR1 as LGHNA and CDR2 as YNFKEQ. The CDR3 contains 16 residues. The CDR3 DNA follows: TGTGCCAGCAGCCAATTGAGCGGGGGGGCCGCCGAGACCCAGTACTTC. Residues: CASSQLSGGAAETQYF.

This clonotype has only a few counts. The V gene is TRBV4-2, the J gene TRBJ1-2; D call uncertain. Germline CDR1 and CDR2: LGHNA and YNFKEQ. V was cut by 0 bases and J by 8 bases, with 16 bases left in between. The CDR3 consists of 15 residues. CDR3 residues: CASSQDKGAGRGYTF. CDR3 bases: TGTGCCAGCAGCCAAGATAAAGGTGCGGGAAGGGGCTACACCTTC.

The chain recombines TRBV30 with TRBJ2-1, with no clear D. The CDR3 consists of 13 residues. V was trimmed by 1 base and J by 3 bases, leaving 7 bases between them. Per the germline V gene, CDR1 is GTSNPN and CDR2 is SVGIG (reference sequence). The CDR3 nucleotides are TGTGCCTGGAGTGATGGAAGCTACAATGAGCAGTTCTTC. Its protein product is CAWSDGSYNEQFF.

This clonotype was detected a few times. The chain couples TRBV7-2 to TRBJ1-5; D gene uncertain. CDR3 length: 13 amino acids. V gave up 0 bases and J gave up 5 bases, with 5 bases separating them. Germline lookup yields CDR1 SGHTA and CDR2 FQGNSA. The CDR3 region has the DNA TGTGCCAGCAGCTTAGCTTGGGATCAGCCCCAGCATTTT. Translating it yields CASSLAWDQPQHF.

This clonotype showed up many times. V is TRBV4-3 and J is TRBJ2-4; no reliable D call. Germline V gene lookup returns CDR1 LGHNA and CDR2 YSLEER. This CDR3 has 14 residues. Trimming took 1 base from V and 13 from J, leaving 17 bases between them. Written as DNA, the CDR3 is TGCGCCAGCAGCCAAGCGTCGGAGAGGTCAAGGCAGTACTTC. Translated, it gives CASSQASERSRQYF.

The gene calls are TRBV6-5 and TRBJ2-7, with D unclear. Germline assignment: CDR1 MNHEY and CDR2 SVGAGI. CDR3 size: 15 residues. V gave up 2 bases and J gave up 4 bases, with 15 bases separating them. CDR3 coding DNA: TGTGCCAGCAGTTACAGCCCCCCCTCAAGGTACGAGCAGTACTTC. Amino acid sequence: CASSYSPPSRYEQYF.